This T cell receptor (beta chain) was sequenced for a study of blood T cell repertoires in COVID-19. As for the study in general: From T cells, B-cell-depleted T cells, or PBMCs came the material, which was cDNA or gDNA.

Original data processing: Reference gene primer amplification gave estimated nucleated cell counts. The method was immunoSEQ multiplex PCR; TCRdb's version includes in-frame clones alone and lacks a portion of them. Clonal size and the V and J genes are those of that table, whereas D and trimming came from the DNA. The table lists around 190,000 clones, roughly 85% of them singletons, with 6.5% to 9% in the top ten. V was clipped by 3 bases and J by 2 bases, with 7 bases between them. The germline V gene encodes CDR1 LGHDT and CDR2 YNNKEL (reference sequence). This CDR3 is built from 13 residues. The specimen was peripheral blood. The chain employs TRBV3-1 (or the pseudogene TRBV3-2) and TRBJ1-2; the D is unclear. The TCR sequence derives from an older woman with acute or convalescent COVID-19. CDR3 region: CASSQRANYGYTF. The CDR3, as DNA: TGTGCCAGCAGCCAGCGTGCCAACTATGGCTACACCTTC.